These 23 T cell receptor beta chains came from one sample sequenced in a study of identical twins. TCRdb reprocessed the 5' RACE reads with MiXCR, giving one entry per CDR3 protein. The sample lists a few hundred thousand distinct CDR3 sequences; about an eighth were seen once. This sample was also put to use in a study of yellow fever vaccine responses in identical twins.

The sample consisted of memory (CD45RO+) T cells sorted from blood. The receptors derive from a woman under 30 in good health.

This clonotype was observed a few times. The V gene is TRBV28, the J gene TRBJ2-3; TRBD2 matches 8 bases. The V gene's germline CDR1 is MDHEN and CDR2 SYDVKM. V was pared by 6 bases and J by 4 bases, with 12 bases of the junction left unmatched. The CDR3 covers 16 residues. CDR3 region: CASRPGGGLGADTQYF. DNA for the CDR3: TGTGCCAGCAGGCCGGGGGGGGGCTTAGGCGCAGATACGCAGTATTTT.

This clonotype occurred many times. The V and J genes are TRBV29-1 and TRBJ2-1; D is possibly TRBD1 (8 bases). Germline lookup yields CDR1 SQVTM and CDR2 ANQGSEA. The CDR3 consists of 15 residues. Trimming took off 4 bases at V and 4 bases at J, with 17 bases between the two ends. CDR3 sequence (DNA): TGCAGCGTTGGGGGAGGGACAGGATCATACAATGAGCAGTTCTTC. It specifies CSVGGGTGSYNEQFF.

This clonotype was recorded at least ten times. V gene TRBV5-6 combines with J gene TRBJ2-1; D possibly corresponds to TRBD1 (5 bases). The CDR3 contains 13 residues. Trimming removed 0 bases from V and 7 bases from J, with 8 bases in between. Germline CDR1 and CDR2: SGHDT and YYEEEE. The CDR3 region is CASSLAKGNEQFF. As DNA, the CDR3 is TGTGCCAGCAGCTTGGCCAAGGGGAATGAGCAGTTCTTC.

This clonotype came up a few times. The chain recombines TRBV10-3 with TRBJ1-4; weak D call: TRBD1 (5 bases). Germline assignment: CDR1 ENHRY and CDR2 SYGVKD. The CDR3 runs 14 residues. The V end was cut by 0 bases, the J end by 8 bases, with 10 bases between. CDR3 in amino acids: CAISESRAGEKLFF. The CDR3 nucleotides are TGTGCCATCAGTGAGTCCAGGGCGGGGGAAAAACTGTTTTTT.

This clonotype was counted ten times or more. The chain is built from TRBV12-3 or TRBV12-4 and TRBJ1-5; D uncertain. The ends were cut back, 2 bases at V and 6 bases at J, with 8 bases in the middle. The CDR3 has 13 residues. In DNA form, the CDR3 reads TGTGCCAGCAGTTTATGGGAAAGTCAGCCCCAGCATTTT. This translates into CASSLWESQPQHF.

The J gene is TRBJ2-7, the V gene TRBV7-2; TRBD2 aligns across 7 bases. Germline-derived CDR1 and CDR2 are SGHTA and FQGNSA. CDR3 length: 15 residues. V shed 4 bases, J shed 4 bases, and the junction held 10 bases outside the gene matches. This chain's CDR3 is CASSYQGGGNYEQYF. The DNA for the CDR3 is TGTGCCAGCAGCTACCAAGGCGGGGGTAATTACGAGCAGTACTTC.

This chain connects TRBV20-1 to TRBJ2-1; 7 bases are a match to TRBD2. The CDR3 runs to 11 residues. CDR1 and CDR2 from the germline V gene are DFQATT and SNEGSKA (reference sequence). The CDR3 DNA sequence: TGCGTTGCGGGAGTTTCAAATGAGCAGTTCTTC. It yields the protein CVAGVSNEQFF.

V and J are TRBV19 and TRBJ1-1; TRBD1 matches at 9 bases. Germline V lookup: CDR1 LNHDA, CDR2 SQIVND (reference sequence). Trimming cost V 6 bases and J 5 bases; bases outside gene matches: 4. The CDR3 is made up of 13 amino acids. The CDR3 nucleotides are TGTGCCAGTAGGGACAGGGGTTGGACTGAAGCTTTCTTT. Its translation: CASRDRGWTEAFF.

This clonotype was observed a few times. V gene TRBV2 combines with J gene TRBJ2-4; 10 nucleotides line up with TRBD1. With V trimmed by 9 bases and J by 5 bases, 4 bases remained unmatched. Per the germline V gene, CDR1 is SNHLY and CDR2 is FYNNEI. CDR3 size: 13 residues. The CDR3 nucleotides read TGTGCCAGAGACGGGACAGGGGAAAACATTCAGTACTTC. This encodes CARDGTGENIQYF.

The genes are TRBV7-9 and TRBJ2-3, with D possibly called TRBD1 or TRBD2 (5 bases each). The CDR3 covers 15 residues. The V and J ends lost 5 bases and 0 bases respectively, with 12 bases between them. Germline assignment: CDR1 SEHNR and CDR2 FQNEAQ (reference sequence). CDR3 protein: CASSVEGQSTDTQYF. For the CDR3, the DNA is TGTGCCAGCAGCGTCGAGGGGCAAAGCACAGATACGCAGTATTTT.

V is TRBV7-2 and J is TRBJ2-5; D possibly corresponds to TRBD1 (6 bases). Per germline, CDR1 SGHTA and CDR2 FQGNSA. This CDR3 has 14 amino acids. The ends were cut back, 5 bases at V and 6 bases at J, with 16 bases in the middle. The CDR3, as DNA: TGTGCCAGCAGCCCCCTCAGGGGCGTAAAGACCCAGTACTTC. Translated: CASSPLRGVKTQYF.

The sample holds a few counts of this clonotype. This CDR3 is CASSSTSPDTQYF. The CDR3 bases are TGTGCCAGCAGTTCCACCTCCCCCGATACGCAGTATTTT. The chain carries TRBV28 and TRBJ2-3; D ambiguous. The CDR3 length is 13 residues. V was pared by 4 bases and J by 6 bases, with 11 bases between. The germline gives CDR1 MDHEN, CDR2 SYDVKM.

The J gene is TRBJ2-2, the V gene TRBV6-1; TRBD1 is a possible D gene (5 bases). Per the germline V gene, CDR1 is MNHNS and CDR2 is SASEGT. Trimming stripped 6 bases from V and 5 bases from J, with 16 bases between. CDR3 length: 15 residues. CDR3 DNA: TGTGCCAGCAGACTCAGGGTGCTAGGGACCGGGGAGCTGTTTTTT. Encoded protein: CASRLRVLGTGELFF.

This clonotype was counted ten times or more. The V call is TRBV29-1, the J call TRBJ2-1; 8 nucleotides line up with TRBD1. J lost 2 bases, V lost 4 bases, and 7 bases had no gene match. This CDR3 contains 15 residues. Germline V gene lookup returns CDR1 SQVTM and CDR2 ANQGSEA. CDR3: CSVGAQGVPYNEQFF. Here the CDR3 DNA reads TGCAGCGTTGGGGCACAGGGGGTCCCCTACAATGAGCAGTTCTTC.

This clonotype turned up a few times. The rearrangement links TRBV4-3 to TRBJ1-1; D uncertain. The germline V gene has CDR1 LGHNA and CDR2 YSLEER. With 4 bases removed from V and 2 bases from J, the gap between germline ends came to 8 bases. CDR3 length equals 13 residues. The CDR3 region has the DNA TGCGCCAGCAGCCTCATGACCAACACTGAAGCTTTCTTT. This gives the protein CASSLMTNTEAFF.

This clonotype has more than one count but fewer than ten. The CDR3 DNA follows: TGTGCCAGCAGTGAATTAGTCGGGGGCAGGGCTTTCTTT. Translating gives CASSELVGGRAFF. The V gene is TRBV2, the J gene TRBJ1-1; TRBD1 is a possible D gene (6 bases). This CDR3 is 13 amino acids long. Germline CDR1 is SNHLY and CDR2 is FYNNEI. V was trimmed by 2 bases and J by 11 bases, leaving 15 bases between them.

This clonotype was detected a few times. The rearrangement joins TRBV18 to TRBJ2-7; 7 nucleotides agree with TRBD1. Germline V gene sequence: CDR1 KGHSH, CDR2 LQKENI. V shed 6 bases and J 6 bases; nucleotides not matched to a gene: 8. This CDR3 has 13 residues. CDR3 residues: CASSQSRGSEQYF. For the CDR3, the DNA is TGTGCCAGCTCTCAATCCAGGGGGAGCGAGCAGTACTTC. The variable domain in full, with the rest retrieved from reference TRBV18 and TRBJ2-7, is NAGVMQNPRHLVRRRGQEARLRCSPMKGHSHVYWYRQLPEEGLKFMVYLQKENIIDESGMPKERFSAEFPKEGPSILRIQQVVRGDSAAYFCASSQSRGSEQYFGPGTRLTVT.

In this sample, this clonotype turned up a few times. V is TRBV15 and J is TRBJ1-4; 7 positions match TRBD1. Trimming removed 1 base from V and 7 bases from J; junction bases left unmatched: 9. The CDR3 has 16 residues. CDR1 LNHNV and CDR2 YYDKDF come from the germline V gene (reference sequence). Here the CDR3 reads CATSRGGRDSREKLFF. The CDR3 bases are TGTGCCACCAGCAGAGGGGGCAGGGACAGCCGTGAAAAACTGTTTTTT.

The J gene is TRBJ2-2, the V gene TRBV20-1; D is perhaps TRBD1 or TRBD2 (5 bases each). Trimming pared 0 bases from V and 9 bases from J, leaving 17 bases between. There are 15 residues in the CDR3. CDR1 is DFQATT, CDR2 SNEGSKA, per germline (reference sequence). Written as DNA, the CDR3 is TGCAGTGCTAGAGATCGGGCAGGGAGTCCCCGGGAGCTGTTTTTT. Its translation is CSARDRAGSPRELFF.

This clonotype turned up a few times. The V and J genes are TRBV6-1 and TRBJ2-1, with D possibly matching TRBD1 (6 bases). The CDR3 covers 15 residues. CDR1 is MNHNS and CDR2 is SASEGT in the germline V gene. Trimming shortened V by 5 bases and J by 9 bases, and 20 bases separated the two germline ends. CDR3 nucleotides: TGTGCCAGCAGTAAGGTGGCAGGGGCGGTAGGTGAGCAGTTCTTC. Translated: CASSKVAGAVGEQFF.

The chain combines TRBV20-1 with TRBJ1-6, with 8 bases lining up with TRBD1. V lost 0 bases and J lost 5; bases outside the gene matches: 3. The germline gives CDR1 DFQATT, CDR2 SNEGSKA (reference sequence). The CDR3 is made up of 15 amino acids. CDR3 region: CSAREPTGDNSPLHF. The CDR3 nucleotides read TGCAGTGCTAGAGAACCGACAGGGGATAATTCACCCCTCCACTTT.

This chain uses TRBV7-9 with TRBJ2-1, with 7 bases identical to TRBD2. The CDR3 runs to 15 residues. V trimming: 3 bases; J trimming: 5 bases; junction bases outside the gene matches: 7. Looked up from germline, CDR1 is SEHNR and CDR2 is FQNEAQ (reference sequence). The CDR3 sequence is CASSFVLAAHNEQFF. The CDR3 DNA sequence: TGTGCCAGCAGCTTTGTTCTAGCGGCCCACAATGAGCAGTTCTTC.

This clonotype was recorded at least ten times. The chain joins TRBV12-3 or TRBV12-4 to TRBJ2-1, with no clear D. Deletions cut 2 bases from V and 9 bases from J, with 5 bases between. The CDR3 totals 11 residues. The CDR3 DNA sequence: TGTGCCAGCAGTTTATGGCGTGAGCAGTTCTTC. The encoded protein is CASSLWREQFF.